This is a list of T cell receptor beta chains from one sample in a study of blood T cell repertoires in COVID-19. Measured with immunoSEQ multiplex PCR; TCRdb has only the in-frame clones, and not every one. The repertoire holds over 250,000 clones, with about 81% as singletons. Sequenced material: PBMCs or T cells enriched from blood (not recorded which). These receptors were collected from a man aged 25 to 40 with acute COVID-19. Both conserved end residues are part of each CDR3. Each record gives: J gene, CDR3 length, D gene, V gene, clone size, CDR3 DNA, CDR3 protein. D genes are given only for firm matches. The size entry is marked missing in some rows and otherwise reads once, few, many or a size class.

>TRBJ2-5|17|TRBD2|TRBV5-4|-
TGTGCCAGCAGCTTGGCCGGGACTAGCGGGGGGGCGGAGACCCAGTACTTC
CASSLAGTSGGAETQYF
>TRBJ1-1|14|TRBD1|TRBV19|once
TGTGCCAGTAGGGGGACAGGGCGGAACACTGAAGCTTTCTTT
CASRGTGRNTEAFF
>TRBJ2-1|14|TRBD1|TRBV6-5|-
TGTGCGGCAGCCGGGACAGGCCTGCTTCTGGGGCAGTTCTTC
CAAAGTGLLLGQFF
>TRBJ1-6|13|-|TRBV30|-
TGTGCCTCCCTGAGGACAGCGAATTCACCCCTCCACTTT
CASLRTANSPLHF
>TRBJ2-1|16|-|TRBV7-9|once
TGTGCCAGCAGCTTGGACGGACAGACAAGGTACAATGAGCAGTTCTTC
CASSLDGQTRYNEQFF
>TRBJ1-3|14|TRBD1|TRBV30|-
TGTGCCTGGAGGATGGACAGGTCCGGAAACACCATATATTTT
CAWRMDRSGNTIYF
>TRBJ2-3|16|-|TRBV13|few
TGTGCCAGCAGTTTGAAGAGTTCCTATGCCGCAGATACGCAGTATTTT
CASSLKSSYAADTQYF
>TRBJ1-1|15|TRBD1|TRBV6-5|-
TGTGCCAGCAGAGGGGACAGGGCGATGAACACTGAAGCTTTCTTT
CASRGDRAMNTEAFF
>TRBJ2-5|15|TRBD2|TRBV6-4|-
TGTGCCAGCAGGACCGGGACTAGTGATGGAGAGACCCAGTACTTC
CASRTGTSDGETQYF
>TRBJ2-3|14|-|TRBV7-2|-
TGTGCCAGCAGCTTAGCGGGCCGCACAGATACGCAGTATTTT
CASSLAGRTDTQYF
>TRBJ1-1|13|-|TRBV5-5|-
TGTGCCAGCAGCTTTAACCTACTGGTTGAAGCTTTCTTT
CASSFNLLVEAFF
>TRBJ2-3|14|TRBD1|TRBV5-1|-
TGTGCCAGCAGTCCTGGACAGGGGCTGTATACGCAGTATTTT
CASSPGQGLYTQYF
>TRBJ2-1|14|-|TRBV30|once
TGTGCCTGGACTGATCAGATTGCTTACAATGAGCAGTTCTTC
CAWTDQIAYNEQFF
>TRBJ2-3|17|-|TRBV27|-
TGTGCCAGCAGTTTGGGACAGGGTCGATCTAGCGGGGATACGCAGTATTTT
CASSLGQGRSSGDTQYF
>TRBJ2-2|15|-|TRBV28|-
TGTGCCAGCAGAACAAGGATGGCGGACACCGGGGAGCTGTTTTTT
CASRTRMADTGELFF
>TRBJ1-3|15|-|TRBV6-5|-
TGTGCCAGCAGTTACGAGTTTACCTCTGGAAACACCATATATTTT
CASSYEFTSGNTIYF
>TRBJ1-1|16|-|TRBV15|-
TGTGCCACCAGCAGAGATCAAGGCAACGCGGGGACTGAAGCTTTCTTT
CATSRDQGNAGTEAFF
>TRBJ2-1|17|TRBD2|TRBV7-3|-
TGTGCCAGCAGCCCCTCAAACTGGCTAGCGGGTGTCCATGAGCAGTTCTTC
CASSPSNWLAGVHEQFF
>TRBJ2-1|13|TRBD2|TRBV29-1|few
TGCAGCGGGGAGCGGGACCGCTACAATGAGCAGTTCTTC
CSGERDRYNEQFF
>TRBJ2-1|18|TRBD2|TRBV7-2|-
TGTGCCAGCAGCTTAGTTGGGACTAGCGGGCCCTCCTACAATGAGCAGTTCTTC
CASSLVGTSGPSYNEQFF
>TRBJ1-6|15|TRBD1|TRBV6-5|-
TGTGCCAGCAGTCCGAGGACAGGGAGGAATTCACCCCTCCACTTT
CASSPRTGRNSPLHF
>TRBJ1-2|14|TRBD1|TRBV14|-
TGTGCCAGCAGGCGGACAGGGACTAACTATGGCTACACCTTC
CASRRTGTNYGYTF
>TRBJ1-4|17|TRBD1|TRBV5-1|-
TGCGCCAGCAGCCCGGGGGACAGGGTGAAAACTAATGAAAAACTGTTTTTT
CASSPGDRVKTNEKLFF
>TRBJ1-2|13|-|TRBV6-1|once
TGTGCCAGCAGTGAAGAACCCGACAGGACGCTATTCTTC
CASSEEPDRTLFF
>TRBJ2-1|15|TRBD1|TRBV28|-
TGTGCCAGCCGGGGGGCGGGACAGGGTCCCAATGAGCAGTTCTTC
CASRGAGQGPNEQFF
>TRBJ1-2|14|-|TRBV27|-
TGTGCCAGCAGCCCCGAGATCGCTGGCTATGGCTACACCTTC
CASSPEIAGYGYTF
>TRBJ1-3|15|-|TRBV3-1/TRBV3-2|-
TGTGCCAGCAGCCAAAGACAGAACTCTGGAAACACCATATATTTT
CASSQRQNSGNTIYF
>TRBJ2-1|14|-|TRBV7-9|-
TGTGCCAGCAGCTTAAGGCCCGGGTCCAATGAGCAGTTCTTC
CASSLRPGSNEQFF
>TRBJ1-4|15|TRBD1|TRBV18|-
TGTGCCAGCTCACCTGGACAGGGGACTAATGAAAAACTGTTTTTT
CASSPGQGTNEKLFF
>TRBJ2-5|15|TRBD2|TRBV7-2|once
TGTGCCAGCAGCTTAGGCGAGACTAGCTTGGAGACCCAGTACTTC
CASSLGETSLETQYF
>TRBJ1-5|15|TRBD1|TRBV6-5|-
TGTGCCAGCAGCTTGGACAGGTTCAACAATCAGCCCCAGCATTTT
CASSLDRFNNQPQHF
>TRBJ2-1|13|TRBD2|TRBV5-6|-
TGTGCCAGCAGCAGAGGGAGGGCGGATGAGCAGTTCTTC
CASSRGRADEQFF
>TRBJ1-1|13|-|TRBV3-1/TRBV3-2|once
TGTGCCAGCAGCCGTAGAATAGACACTGAAGCTTTCTTT
CASSRRIDTEAFF
>TRBJ1-2|13|TRBD1|TRBV2|-
TGTGCCAGCAGTGATCAGGGGGCATATGGCTACACCTTC
CASSDQGAYGYTF
>TRBJ2-2|15|TRBD2|TRBV2|once
TGTGCCAGCAGCTCGACTAGCGGGAACACCGGGGAGCTGTTTTTT
CASSSTSGNTGELFF
>TRBJ1-1|12|-|TRBV4-2|-
TGTGCCAGCAGCCAGACCAGTGGCGGGGCTTTCTTT
CASSQTSGGAFF
>TRBJ2-1|14|TRBD2|TRBV19|-
TGTGCCAGTCGAGAGGGACTAGCGGGAGGGCCGCAGTTCTTC
CASREGLAGGPQFF
>TRBJ2-5|13|TRBD1|TRBV30|-
TGTGCCTGGAGTGGACAGGGGATAGATACCCAGTACTTC
CAWSGQGIDTQYF
>TRBJ1-1|14|-|TRBV10-3|-
TGTGCCATCAGTGATACAGGGAAAGCAGGTGAAGCTTTCTTT
CAISDTGKAGEAFF
>TRBJ2-3|15|TRBD1|TRBV19|-
TGTGCCAGTCACTCCGGGACAGGGAGCACAGATACGCAGTATTTT
CASHSGTGSTDTQYF
>TRBJ1-1|14|TRBD1|TRBV24-1|-
TGTGCCACCGACCACAGGGGGCGGAACACTGAAGCTTTCTTT
CATDHRGRNTEAFF
>TRBJ1-5|14|-|TRBV27|-
TGTGCCAGTCGCACTGGGGGCGCATATCAGCCCCAGCATTTT
CASRTGGAYQPQHF
>TRBJ2-1|18|TRBD2|TRBV24-1|-
TGTGCCACCAGTGACGGACTAGGAATGACTAGCTCCTACAATGAGCAGTTCTTC
CATSDGLGMTSSYNEQFF
>TRBJ1-2|14|-|TRBV6-2/TRBV6-3|-
TGTGCCAGCAGTTACTCTACAGCCAACTATGGCTACACCTTC
CASSYSTANYGYTF
>TRBJ1-6|15|TRBD1|TRBV7-9|-
TGTGCCAGCAGTCCCGACAGGGGAGGCAATTCACCCCTCCACTTT
CASSPDRGGNSPLHF
>TRBJ1-2|15|TRBD1|TRBV7-2|-
TGTGCCAGCAGCTTAGGGGACAGGGCCAACTATGGCTACACCTTC
CASSLGDRANYGYTF
>TRBJ1-4|15|TRBD1|TRBV6-5|once
TGTGCCAGCAGTCCTTCAGCCGGGACAGATGAAAAACTGTTTTTT
CASSPSAGTDEKLFF
>TRBJ2-5|16|TRBD2|TRBV6-2/TRBV6-3|-
TGTGCCAGCAGTCGGGTCTTGGTAGCGGGACAAGAGACCCAGTACTTC
CASSRVLVAGQETQYF
>TRBJ1-2|14|-|TRBV3-1/TRBV3-2|-
TGTGCCAGCAGCCAGCGGCATCCTAACTATGGCTACACCTTC
CASSQRHPNYGYTF